Below are 7 T cell receptor beta chains sequenced from a single sample in a study of blood T cell repertoires in COVID-19. Sequenced by immunoSEQ multiplex PCR; TCRdb stores in-frame clones only, minus some. The table lists some 48,000 clones, approximately 89% of them singletons. What was sequenced was peripheral blood. These receptor sequences come from a woman of 80 years or more with acute or convalescent COVID-19.

The chain employs TRBV18 and TRBJ1-1; the D gene is possibly TRBD1 (6 bases). Trimming took 3 bases from V and 2 from J, leaving 16 bases between them. The CDR3 runs 16 residues. The germline CDR1 and CDR2 sequences are KGHSH and LQKENI. Here the CDR3 DNA reads TGTGCCAGCTCACCGGGGGGGCTCAGAGGTAACACTGAAGCTTTCTTT. Translating gives CASSPGGLRGNTEAFF.

The chain is built from TRBV18 and TRBJ2-1; D is perhaps TRBD2 (6 bases). The V gene lost 2 bases and the J gene lost 2 bases, with 10 bases spanning the gap. Looked up from germline, CDR1 is KGHSH and CDR2 is LQKENI. This CDR3 region has 15 residues. The CDR3 sequence is CASSPGTGAYNEQFF. The DNA of the CDR3 is TGTGCCAGCTCACCAGGGACTGGAGCCTACAATGAGCAGTTCTTC.

The chain joins TRBV28 to TRBJ1-1; 7 bases line up with TRBD1. CDR1 is MDHEN, CDR2 SYDVKM, per germline. The trim removed 3 bases at V and 3 bases at J, leaving 7 bases unmatched. This CDR3 is built from 15 residues. DNA of the CDR3: TGTGCCAGCAGTTTCTTAGGGGGCGCGGACACTGAAGCTTTCTTT. Its translation is CASSFLGGADTEAFF.

The V and J genes are TRBV2 and TRBJ2-1; the D gene is possibly TRBD2 (6 bases). Trimming cost V 7 bases and J 8 bases, with 21 bases left between them. The CDR3 sequence is 15 residues long. Germline V gene data show CDR1 as SNHLY and CDR2 as FYNNEI. DNA of the CDR3: TGTGCCAGCAACGAAGACCCGGGGGTCACAGATGAGCAGTTCTTC. It translates to CASNEDPGVTDEQFF.

The chain combines TRBV6-4 with TRBJ1-5; no clear D. Germline CDR1 and CDR2: MRHNA and SNTAGT. V was pared by 2 bases and J by 6 bases, with 8 bases between. This CDR3 is 13 amino acids long. CDR3 sequence: CASSDDGFQPQHF. The CDR3 bases are TGTGCCAGCAGTGACGACGGGTTTCAGCCCCAGCATTTT.

The rearrangement uses TRBV19 and TRBJ1-1; possible D gene TRBD1, 5 bases. V was pared by 3 bases and J by 0 bases, with 8 bases between. Germline CDR1 LNHDA, CDR2 SQIVND (reference sequence). This CDR3 has 14 amino acids. The CDR3 loop is CASSIQGVNTEAFF. CDR3 DNA: TGTGCCAGTAGTATCCAGGGCGTGAACACTGAAGCTTTCTTT.

This clone showed up many times. The rearrangement joins TRBV29-1 to TRBJ1-2, with D possibly being TRBD1 (5 bases). Deletions cut 3 bases from V and 7 bases from J, with 15 bases between. The CDR3 sequence is 13 residues long. Germline V gives CDR1 SQVTM, CDR2 ANQGSEA. DNA of the CDR3: TGCAGCGTTGACAAAGGGACCGGGGGTGGCTACACCTTC. This translates into CSVDKGTGGGYTF.